Listed below are T cell receptor beta chains from one sample, sequenced in a study of blood T cell repertoires in COVID-19. The method was immunoSEQ multiplex PCR; TCRdb's version includes in-frame clones alone and lacks a portion of them. This sample has under 50,000 clones; over 80% occur once, and the top ten carry 7.2%. The sample comprised peripheral blood. These receptors all come from a human donor in a cohort sampled during active COVID-19. Each CDR3 is given with its conserved first and last residue. The D gene is left open where the match is weak. Only part of the rows carry a size: once, few, many, or a class if the clone is expanded.

j_gene,d_gene,abundance,v_gene,CDR3aa,CDR3nt
TRBJ1-1,TRBD1,few,TRBV18,CASSPGGGNTEAFF,TGTGCCAGCTCACCAGGAGGGGGCAACACTGAAGCTTTCTTT
TRBJ2-1,TRBD2,-,TRBV18,CASSPPGRDEQFF,TGTGCCAGCTCACCACCAGGGAGGGATGAGCAGTTCTTC
TRBJ1-5,TRBD1,-,TRBV19,CASSILHGTGGKGLIQPQHF,TGTGCCAGTAGTATTCTTCACGGGACAGGGGGCAAGGGATTAATTCAGCCCCAGCATTTT
TRBJ1-4,TRBD1,-,TRBV30,CASGGTGGSTNEKLFF,TGTGCCTCCGGTGGGACAGGGGGGTCAACTAATGAAAAACTGTTTTTT
TRBJ2-7,-,-,TRBV18,CASSPPVKGKGRGSYEQYF,TGTGCCAGCTCACCACCGGTAAAGGGAAAGGGCAGGGGATCCTACGAGCAGTACTTC
TRBJ1-2,-,-,TRBV30,CAWTVNEDGYTF,TGTGCCTGGACAGTAAACGAGGATGGCTACACCTTC
TRBJ2-1,TRBD2,-,TRBV3-1/TRBV3-2,CASSQPSGFLSYNEQFF,TGTGCCAGCAGCCAACCTAGCGGGTTCCTCTCCTACAATGAGCAGTTCTTC
TRBJ2-2,-,-,TRBV29-1,CSVRLGGELFF,TGCAGCGTTAGGCTAGGCGGGGAGCTGTTTTTT
TRBJ2-3,TRBD2,-,TRBV7-3,CASSPGTSGTDTQYF,TGTGCCAGCAGCCCCGGGACTAGCGGCACAGATACGCAGTATTTT
TRBJ2-1,TRBD2,-,TRBV7-3,CASSLAGTSGRAGQFF,TGTGCCAGCAGCTTAGCCGGGACTAGCGGGAGGGCCGGGCAGTTCTTC
TRBJ2-5,TRBD1,-,TRBV5-1,CASSSGQGTRETQYF,TGCGCCAGCAGCTCAGGACAGGGTACAAGAGAGACCCAGTACTTC
TRBJ1-1,-,-,TRBV10-3,CAISDAENTEAFF,TGTGCCATCAGTGATGCAGAGAACACTGAAGCTTTCTTT
TRBJ2-2,-,-,TRBV18,CASSPVHTQVSTGELFF,TGTGCCAGCTCACCCGTTCACACACAAGTTTCCACCGGGGAGCTGTTTTTT
TRBJ2-3,TRBD2,few,TRBV7-6,CASSLVRAGGPAPYTDTQYF,TGTGCCAGCAGCTTAGTTAGGGCGGGAGGGCCCGCCCCTTACACAGATACGCAGTATTTT
TRBJ1-2,TRBD1,few,TRBV2,CASSTGGAYGYTF,TGTGCCAGCAGTACAGGGGGCGCCTATGGCTACACCTTC
TRBJ2-3,-,-,TRBV21-1,CANGTGRTDTQYF,TGTGCCAACGGGACAGGGCGCACAGATACGCAGTATTTT
TRBJ1-5,-,-,TRBV5-4,CASSLAGSNQPQHF,TGTGCCAGCAGCTTGGCGGGGAGCAATCAGCCCCAGCATTTT
TRBJ1-3,-,-,TRBV7-6,CASSLILSGWGNTIYF,TGTGCCAGCAGCTTAATTCTTTCAGGGTGGGGAAACACCATATATTTT
TRBJ2-1,-,-,TRBV24-1,CATSDPLQGPYNEQFF,TGTGCCACCAGTGATCCTCTACAGGGTCCCTACAATGAGCAGTTCTTC
TRBJ1-1,TRBD1,-,TRBV7-9,CASSWDRGAEAFF,TGTGCCAGCAGTTGGGACAGGGGCGCTGAAGCTTTCTTT
TRBJ1-5,-,-,TRBV6-2/TRBV6-3,CASSYPAATGLYSNQPQHF,TGTGCCAGCAGTTACCCCGCAGCGACAGGCCTCTATAGCAATCAGCCCCAGCATTTT
TRBJ1-2,-,-,TRBV5-1,CASSFGAGAGYTF,TGCGCCAGCAGCTTTGGGGCAGGAGCTGGCTACACCTTC
TRBJ2-5,-,-,TRBV19,CASSIHTQETQYF,TGTGCCAGTAGTATACACACCCAAGAGACCCAGTACTTC
TRBJ2-3,TRBD1,-,TRBV5-1,CASTPGDRTTDTQYF,TGCGCCAGCACCCCCGGGGACAGAACTACAGATACGCAGTATTTT
TRBJ2-1,TRBD2,-,TRBV11-2,CASSLRDYLYNEQFF,TGTGCCAGCAGCCTCCGGGACTATCTATACAATGAGCAGTTCTTC
TRBJ1-2,-,-,TRBV4-1,CASSQEARTTNYGYTF,TGCGCCAGCAGCCAAGAGGCACGCACCACTAACTATGGCTACACCTTC
TRBJ1-5,-,-,TRBV19,CASSIDGALNQPQHF,TGTGCCAGTAGTATAGATGGGGCACTTAATCAGCCCCAGCATTTT
TRBJ2-3,TRBD2,few,TRBV5-1,CASRPGLAGATATDTQYF,TGCGCCAGCAGACCGGGACTAGCAGGGGCCACAGCGACAGATACGCAGTATTTT
TRBJ1-1,-,-,TRBV6-5,CASSEDSWNTEAFF,TGTGCCAGCAGCGAGGACAGTTGGAACACTGAAGCTTTCTTT
TRBJ1-5,TRBD1,-,TRBV28,CASFYRDSYNQPQHF,TGTGCCAGTTTTTATCGGGACAGCTACAATCAGCCCCAGCATTTT
TRBJ2-7,-,-,TRBV19,CASSIFADTLYEQYF,TGTGCCAGTAGTATATTTGCGGACACTCTCTACGAGCAGTACTTC
TRBJ2-7,-,-,TRBV20-1,CSASTGSNSYEQYF,TGCAGTGCTAGTACAGGGTCCAACTCCTACGAGCAGTACTTC
TRBJ2-5,TRBD2,-,TRBV5-8,CASSRGLAVSETQYF,TGTGCCAGCAGTCGGGGACTAGCGGTCTCGGAGACCCAGTACTTC
TRBJ2-7,-,-,TRBV7-2,CASSLDQYEQYF,TGTGCCAGCAGCTTAGACCAGTACGAGCAGTACTTC
TRBJ2-2,-,-,TRBV6-5,CASSSYYTGELFF,TGTGCCAGCAGTTCCTATTACACCGGGGAGCTGTTTTTT
TRBJ1-1,TRBD1,-,TRBV5-1,CASTGTGPMNTEAFF,TGCGCCAGCACCGGGACAGGGCCTATGAACACTGAAGCTTTCTTT
TRBJ1-4,-,-,TRBV4-1,CASSQPLNRRAGNEKLFF,TGCGCCAGCAGCCAGCCCCTGAACCGGCGGGCGGGTAATGAAAAACTGTTTTTT
TRBJ1-4,-,few,TRBV5-5,CASSSGNLATNEKLFF,TGTGCCAGCAGCTCAGGGAATCTTGCAACTAATGAAAAACTGTTTTTT
TRBJ2-7,TRBD1,-,TRBV6-4,CASSSPGGSYEQYF,TGTGCCAGCAGTTCTCCAGGGGGCTCCTACGAGCAGTACTTC
TRBJ2-2,TRBD1,-,TRBV19,CASTVRDRVTGELFF,TGTGCCAGTACAGTACGGGACAGGGTAACCGGGGAGCTGTTTTTT
TRBJ1-5,-,few,TRBV6-1,CASSEAGGVAQPQHF,TGTGCCAGCAGTGAAGCGGGGGGGGTGGCTCAGCCCCAGCATTTT
TRBJ1-2,TRBD1,-,TRBV19,CASSEGQGRAYNYGYTF,TGTGCCAGTAGTGAGGGACAGGGGCGAGCCTATAACTATGGCTACACCTTC
TRBJ2-2,TRBD2,-,TRBV19,CASTITGLASGSNRPGELFF,TGTGCCAGTACCATCACAGGGTTGGCTAGCGGGAGTAACAGGCCCGGGGAGCTGTTTTTT
TRBJ2-5,-,once,TRBV3-1/TRBV3-2,CASSRTGTTARETQYF,TGTGCCAGCAGCCGAACCGGGACAACAGCTCGGGAGACCCAGTACTTC
TRBJ2-1,TRBD2,-,TRBV14,CASALASAYNEQFF,TGTGCCAGTGCACTAGCGAGTGCCTACAATGAGCAGTTCTTC
TRBJ1-2,-,-,TRBV5-6,CASSLLRARGYTF,TGTGCCAGCAGCTTGCTGAGGGCTAGGGGCTACACCTTC
TRBJ1-3,-,-,TRBV11-2,CASSLNQGRGSGAGNTIYF,TGTGCCAGCAGCTTAAATCAGGGGCGAGGGTCTGGTGCCGGAAACACCATATATTTT
TRBJ2-1,TRBD2,-,TRBV5-6,CASSLGLAGGNEQFF,TGTGCCAGCAGCTTGGGACTAGCGGGGGGTAATGAGCAGTTCTTC
TRBJ2-3,TRBD1,-,TRBV28,CASSSPQIDRVEYF,TGTGCCAGCAGTTCCCCCCAAATAGACAGGGTCGAGTATTTT
TRBJ2-1,TRBD2,once,TRBV27,CASSLMGGRPNEQFF,TGTGCCAGCAGCCTTATGGGCGGGAGACCCAATGAGCAGTTCTTC
TRBJ1-1,-,-,TRBV10-2,CASSEAGVPEAFF,TGCGCCAGCAGTGAGGCAGGGGTGCCTGAAGCTTTCTTT
TRBJ2-3,-,-,TRBV3-1/TRBV3-2,CASSQIGGSADTQYF,TGTGCCAGCAGCCAAATTGGGGGGTCTGCGGATACGCAGTATTTT
TRBJ1-3,-,-,TRBV19,CASSIVWGLSGNTIYF,TGTGCCAGTAGTATAGTTTGGGGCCTCTCTGGAAACACCATATATTTT
TRBJ2-7,-,-,TRBV5-1,CASSRSYEQYF,TGCGCCAGCAGCCGGTCATACGAGCAGTACTTC
TRBJ2-3,TRBD2,-,TRBV5-1,CASSLITSGGPDTQYF,TGCGCCAGCAGCTTGATTACTAGCGGGGGGCCGGATACGCAGTATTTT
TRBJ1-5,-,-,TRBV6-1,CASSAPTAWAGKPQHF,TGTGCCAGCAGTGCGCCGACAGCTTGGGCTGGGAAGCCCCAGCATTTT
TRBJ2-4,TRBD1,-,TRBV5-6,CASSSDRGIAKNIQYF,TGTGCCAGCAGCTCTGACAGGGGAATAGCCAAAAACATTCAGTACTTC
TRBJ2-5,-,-,TRBV6-6,CASSSGGRQETQYF,TGTGCCAGCAGTAGTGGGGGGAGGCAAGAGACCCAGTACTTC
TRBJ1-2,-,-,TRBV28,CASSLNSGVGGYTF,TGTGCCAGCAGTTTAAATTCCGGGGTGGGTGGCTACACCTTC